These 14 T cell receptor beta chains share one sample of origin, sequenced in a study of cytomegalovirus exposure and HLA in healthy donors. The study ran its PCR with 60 Vbeta and 13 Jbeta primers. Sequenced by immunoSEQ multiplex PCR; TCRdb stores in-frame clones only, minus some. The sample data list approximately 150,000 clones. The sequenced sample was PBMCs. The receptors derive from a woman aged 45-65 years in good health and CMV-seronegative.

The chain recombines TRBV19 with TRBJ1-2; D possibly corresponds to TRBD1 (5 bases). Deletions cut 10 bases from V and 3 bases from J, with 15 bases between. This CDR3 spans 13 amino acids. Germline assignment: CDR1 LNHDA and CDR2 SQIVND (reference sequence). For the CDR3, the DNA is TGTGCCACCAACCGGAGGGGCGACTATGGCTACACCTTC. It specifies CATNRRGDYGYTF. The full variable domain, its missing parts supplied by reference TRBV19 and TRBJ1-2, is DGGITQSPKYLFRKEGQNVTLSCEQNLNHDAMYWYRQDPGQGLRLIYYSQIVNDFQKGDIAEGYSVSREKKESFPLTVTSAQKNPTAFYLCATNRRGDYGYTFGSGTRLTVV.

The rearrangement uses TRBV4-1 and TRBJ1-1; perhaps TRBD1 as D (6 bases). The CDR3 extends over 16 amino acids. The germline V and J ends were trimmed by 1 base and 2 bases, with 14 bases remaining between them. Germline V lookup: CDR1 MGHRA, CDR2 YSYEKL. In nucleotides, the CDR3 is TGCGCCAGCAGCCAAGGCTTGGGGGCAGGAAACACTGAAGCTTTCTTT. Protein sequence: CASSQGLGAGNTEAFF.

The chain links TRBV28 to TRBJ2-7; possible D gene TRBD1, 6 bases. Germline CDR1 is MDHEN and CDR2 is SYDVKM. Trimming cost V 6 bases and J 5 bases, with 11 bases left between them. This CDR3 is built from 12 residues. The CDR3: CASSVYRDEQYF. The CDR3 DNA reads TGTGCCAGCAGCGTCTACAGGGACGAGCAGTACTTC.

The chain carries TRBV28 and TRBJ2-5; D possibly corresponds to TRBD1 (6 bases). V was pared by 5 bases and J by 9 bases, with 16 bases between. There are 13 residues in the CDR3. Germline-derived CDR1 and CDR2 are MDHEN and SYDVKM. This CDR3 is CASSPTGIRAQYF. The CDR3 nucleotides read TGTGCCAGCAGTCCGACAGGTATTCGGGCCCAGTACTTC.

V usage is TRBV7-2 and J usage is TRBJ2-5, with D tentatively TRBD1 (6 bases). The length of the CDR3 is 14 residues. Trimming took off 5 bases at V and 5 bases at J, with 15 bases between the two ends. Per germline, CDR1 SGHTA and CDR2 FQGNSA. For the CDR3, the DNA is TGTGCCAGCAGCCCTAATTGGCAGGGGGAGACCCAGTACTTC. Protein product: CASSPNWQGETQYF.

This rearrangement joins TRBV6-6 to TRBJ2-7; possibly TRBD2 for D (5 bases). The V gene lost 0 bases and the J gene lost 0 bases, with 12 bases spanning the gap. Per the germline V gene, CDR1 is MNHNY and CDR2 is SVGAGI (reference sequence). The CDR3 is 16 amino acids. CDR3 sequence: CASSYSRLGSSYEQYF. Here the CDR3 DNA reads TGTGCCAGCAGTTACTCGAGGCTTGGGAGCTCCTACGAGCAGTACTTC.

The V call is TRBV7-2, the J call TRBJ2-5; 13 positions agree with TRBD2. Germline V lookup: CDR1 SGHTA, CDR2 FQGNSA. After removal of 3 bases from V and 5 bases from J, the junction contained 9 bases not matched to a gene. The CDR3 runs to 17 residues. CDR3 in amino acids: CASSFRPGTSGTETQYF. CDR3 sequence (DNA): TGTGCCAGCAGCTTCCGTCCCGGGACTAGCGGGACCGAGACCCAGTACTTC.

This chain connects TRBV5-5 to TRBJ2-7, with D unclear. Trimming left V 5 bases short and J 0 bases short, with 6 bases between. Germline V lookup: CDR1 SGHKS, CDR2 YYEKEE (reference sequence). The CDR3 runs 12 residues. The CDR3, as DNA: TGTGCCAGCAGTGGGCTCTCCTACGAGCAGTACTTC. As protein: CASSGLSYEQYF.

V is TRBV6-1 and J is TRBJ2-1, with a possible D match to TRBD2 (6 bases). The V and J ends lost 2 bases and 10 bases respectively, with 9 bases between them. Germline assignment: CDR1 MNHNS and CDR2 SASEGT. This CDR3 contains 12 residues. CDR3 sequence (DNA): TGTGCCAGCAGTGAATTTGCGGGAGAGCAGTTCTTC. Amino acid sequence: CASSEFAGEQFF.

The CDR3, as DNA: TGTGCCAGCTCACCATCGACAGGGGAAAACTATGGCTACACCTTC. Its protein product is CASSPSTGENYGYTF. This sequence joins TRBV18 and TRBJ1-2; TRBD1 aligns across 8 bases. The germline V gene encodes CDR1 KGHSH and CDR2 LQKENI. V trimming: 2 bases; J trimming: 2 bases; junction bases outside the gene matches: 4. The CDR3 is 15 amino acids.

The chain is built from TRBV4-1 and TRBJ2-3; D gene ambiguous. Germline V CDR1 and CDR2: MGHRA, YSYEKL. The CDR3 has 13 amino acids. V lost 4 bases, J lost 4 bases, and 9 bases lay in between. The CDR3 here is CASSPFGSDTQYF. The DNA for the CDR3 is TGCGCCAGCAGCCCCTTCGGGTCAGATACGCAGTATTTT.

The gene calls are TRBV2 and TRBJ1-1; unclear D gene. This CDR3 region has 14 residues. Trimming cost V 6 bases and J 3 bases, with 14 bases left between them. Germline V gene data show CDR1 as SNHLY and CDR2 as FYNNEI. The chain's CDR3 is CASRPGPSDTEAFF. The DNA of the CDR3 is TGTGCCAGCAGGCCGGGTCCGTCCGACACTGAAGCTTTCTTT.

The chain has TRBV28 and TRBJ1-1, with a possible D match to TRBD1 (6 bases). There are 16 residues in the CDR3. Germline loops: CDR1 MDHEN, CDR2 SYDVKM. Deletions cut 5 bases from V and 1 base from J, with 17 bases between. CDR3 sequence (DNA): TGTGCCAGCAGTCGGGTACCGGGACAAGCGAACACTGAAGCTTTCTTT. Protein sequence: CASSRVPGQANTEAFF.

The V call is TRBV6-5, the J call TRBJ2-5; 7 nucleotides align to TRBD2. The CDR3 has 14 amino acids. CDR1 is MNHEY and CDR2 is SVGAGI in the germline V gene. V lost 0 bases and J lost 7; bases outside the gene matches: 5. Written as DNA, the CDR3 is TGTGCCAGCAGTTACTCCAGCGGGATGGGGACCCAGTACTTC. Translation gives CASSYSSGMGTQYF.